The clone carrying this T cell receptor beta chain was found a few times. The source of the sample is a study of spatial heterogeneity in lung cancer. V lost 1 base to trimming and J lost 1 base; unmatched junction nucleotides: 1. The CDR3 is made up of 16 amino acids. Per the germline V gene, CDR1 is SNHLY and CDR2 is FYNNEI. TCRdb passed the 5' RACE reads through MiXCR, listing each CDR3 protein once. The data show roughly 91,000 distinct CDR3 sequences, approximately 18% seen once. As for time point: sample taken at primary tumor resection. Unsorted tumor, nontumor lung tissue or cryopreserved PBMC supplied the whole RNA.

This rearrangement joins TRBV2 to TRBJ2-2, with 9 bases matching TRBD2. The sequences come from PBMCs, collected at surgery. This receptor was obtained from a male donor with early-stage non-small cell lung cancer. Written as DNA, the CDR3 is TGTGCCAGCAGTGAAGAGACTAGCGGGAACACCGGGGAGCTGTTTTTT. This translates into CASSEETSGNTGELFF.